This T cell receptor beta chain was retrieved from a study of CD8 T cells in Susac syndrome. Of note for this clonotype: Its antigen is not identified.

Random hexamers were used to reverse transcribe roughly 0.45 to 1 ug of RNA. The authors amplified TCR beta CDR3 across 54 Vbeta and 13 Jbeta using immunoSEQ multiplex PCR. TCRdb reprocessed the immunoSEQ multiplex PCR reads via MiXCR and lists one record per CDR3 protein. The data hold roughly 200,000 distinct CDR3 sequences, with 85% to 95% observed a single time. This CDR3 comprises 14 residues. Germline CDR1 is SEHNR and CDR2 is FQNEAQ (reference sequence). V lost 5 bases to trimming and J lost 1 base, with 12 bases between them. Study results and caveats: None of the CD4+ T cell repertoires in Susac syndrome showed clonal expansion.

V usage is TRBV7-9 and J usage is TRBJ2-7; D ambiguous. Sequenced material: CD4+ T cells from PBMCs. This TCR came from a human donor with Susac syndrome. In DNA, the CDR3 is TGTGCCAGCAGCCAAGACGGGTTTTCCTACGAGCAGTACTTC. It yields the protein CASSQDGFSYEQYF.